Listed below are T cell receptor beta chains from one sample, sequenced in a study of cytomegalovirus exposure and HLA in healthy donors. Sequencing used immunoSEQ multiplex PCR; TCRdb keeps in-frame clones, though not all of them. The table lists around 200,000 clones, roughly 79% of them singletons, with about 2.1% in the top ten. Sequenced material: PBMCs. These TCRs come from a man aged 25-45 years in good health and CMV-seronegative. The CDR3 runs from the conserved cysteine through the conserved F or W. The D gene is left open where the match is weak. Clone sizes are given selectively: once, few, many, or a class where the clone is expanded.

V gene: TRBV29-1
D gene: .
J gene: TRBJ2-1
clone size: .
CDR3 DNA: TGCAGTCAACAGGGAAATGGGAATGAGCAGTTCTTC
CDR3 protein: CSQQGNGNEQFF

V gene: TRBV19
D gene: TRBD1
J gene: TRBJ2-5
clone size: .
CDR3 DNA: TGTGCCAGTAGTATAGGACAGGGACACCAAGAGACCCAGTACTTC
CDR3 protein: CASSIGQGHQETQYF

V gene: TRBV4-1
D gene: TRBD2
J gene: TRBJ2-7
clone size: few
CDR3 DNA: TGCGCCAGCAGCACAACTAGCGGGTCCTACGAGCAGTACTTC
CDR3 protein: CASSTTSGSYEQYF

V gene: TRBV11-2
D gene: TRBD2
J gene: TRBJ2-7
clone size: .
CDR3 DNA: TGTGCCAGCAGAACAATAGCGGGAGTTTACGAGCAGTACTTC
CDR3 protein: CASRTIAGVYEQYF

V gene: TRBV9
D gene: TRBD2
J gene: TRBJ2-2
clone size: .
CDR3 DNA: TGTGCCAGCAGCCCTAGCGGGCCCGCCGGCGGGGAGCTGTTTTTT
CDR3 protein: CASSPSGPAGGELFF

V gene: TRBV7-7
D gene: TRBD2
J gene: TRBJ2-5
clone size: .
CDR3 DNA: TGTGCCAGCAGCTTATACGGGGCGGGAGGAGAGACCCAGTACTTC
CDR3 protein: CASSLYGAGGETQYF

V gene: TRBV27
D gene: .
J gene: TRBJ1-5
clone size: .
CDR3 DNA: TGTGCCAGCAGCGGAGTCCCCTTGAGAATTCAGCCCCAGCATTTT
CDR3 protein: CASSGVPLRIQPQHF

V gene: TRBV7-7
D gene: .
J gene: TRBJ2-5
clone size: .
CDR3 DNA: TGTGCCAGCAGCTTAGCGCAGCAAGAGACCCAGTACTTC
CDR3 protein: CASSLAQQETQYF

V gene: TRBV2
D gene: TRBD1
J gene: TRBJ2-7
clone size: .
CDR3 DNA: TGTGCCAGCAGTGAAAGGACAGGGGGCTCCGAGCAGTACTTC
CDR3 protein: CASSERTGGSEQYF

V gene: TRBV29-1
D gene: TRBD1
J gene: TRBJ2-7
clone size: .
CDR3 DNA: TGCAGCGCCGGACAGGGCTACGAGCAGTACTTC
CDR3 protein: CSAGQGYEQYF

V gene: TRBV2
D gene: .
J gene: TRBJ1-1
clone size: .
CDR3 DNA: TGTGCCAGCAGGCAGGGGATGGACACTGAAGCTTTCTTT
CDR3 protein: CASRQGMDTEAFF

V gene: TRBV10-1
D gene: TRBD2
J gene: TRBJ2-1
clone size: .
CDR3 DNA: TGCGCCAGCAGTGAGGGTCTCTGGCTAGCGGGAGATCGTAATGAGCAGTTCTTC
CDR3 protein: CASSEGLWLAGDRNEQFF

V gene: TRBV29-1
D gene: .
J gene: TRBJ2-5
clone size: few
CDR3 DNA: TGCAGCGTTGAAACACAGGGAGCCGAGACCCAGTACTTC
CDR3 protein: CSVETQGAETQYF

V gene: TRBV29-1
D gene: TRBD1
J gene: TRBJ2-7
clone size: .
CDR3 DNA: TGCAGCGTAGCCCGGGACAGGGGCCAGGCCTACGAGCAGTACTTC
CDR3 protein: CSVARDRGQAYEQYF

V gene: TRBV6-5
D gene: TRBD1
J gene: TRBJ2-7
clone size: .
CDR3 DNA: TGTGCCAGCAGTGCCGGGACAGGGTCCTCCTACGAGCAGTACTTC
CDR3 protein: CASSAGTGSSYEQYF

V gene: TRBV28
D gene: TRBD2
J gene: TRBJ2-1
clone size: .
CDR3 DNA: TGTGCCAGCAGTTTACCCAGATCCGGGACTAGCGGGACGGATGAGCAGTTCTTC
CDR3 protein: CASSLPRSGTSGTDEQFF

V gene: TRBV30
D gene: TRBD1
J gene: TRBJ1-2
clone size: .
CDR3 DNA: TGTGCCTGGAGTGTAGGAGGTCAGGGGGTTGGCTACACCTTC
CDR3 protein: CAWSVGGQGVGYTF

V gene: TRBV28
D gene: TRBD2
J gene: TRBJ2-3
clone size: .
CDR3 DNA: TGTGCCAGCAGTTTAGTAGCGGGAGGGACGCAGTATTTT
CDR3 protein: CASSLVAGGTQYF

V gene: TRBV6-5
D gene: .
J gene: TRBJ1-3
clone size: .
CDR3 DNA: TGTGCCAGCAGTTACTCAGCAGGAAACACCATATATTTT
CDR3 protein: CASSYSAGNTIYF

V gene: TRBV9
D gene: .
J gene: TRBJ2-2
clone size: .
CDR3 DNA: TGTGCCAGCAGCGTCAATTGGGAGTACACCGGGGAGCTGTTTTTT
CDR3 protein: CASSVNWEYTGELFF

V gene: TRBV7-2
D gene: TRBD1
J gene: TRBJ2-1
clone size: .
CDR3 DNA: TGTGCCAGCAGCTGGGACAGCTCCTACAATGAGCAGTTCTTC
CDR3 protein: CASSWDSSYNEQFF

V gene: TRBV5-6
D gene: .
J gene: TRBJ2-6
clone size: .
CDR3 DNA: TGTGCCAGCAGCTTTACAGGGGGGGACTCTGGGGCCAACGTCCTGACTTTC
CDR3 protein: CASSFTGGDSGANVLTF

V gene: TRBV11-2
D gene: .
J gene: TRBJ2-7
clone size: .
CDR3 DNA: TGTGCCAGCAGCATAGGACAGTACGAGCAGTACTTC
CDR3 protein: CASSIGQYEQYF

V gene: TRBV6-6
D gene: TRBD1
J gene: TRBJ2-1
clone size: .
CDR3 DNA: TGTGCCAGCAGTTACCAGGGGGCTCCCTCCTACAATGAGCAGTTCTTC
CDR3 protein: CASSYQGAPSYNEQFF

V gene: TRBV27
D gene: .
J gene: TRBJ1-2
clone size: .
CDR3 DNA: TGTGCCAGCAGTTTACAGGGGATTAACTATGGCTACACCTTC
CDR3 protein: CASSLQGINYGYTF

V gene: TRBV19
D gene: TRBD1
J gene: TRBJ1-6
clone size: .
CDR3 DNA: TGTGCCAGTAGAAGAGGACAGGGAGAGGGTAATAATTCACCCCTCCACTTT
CDR3 protein: CASRRGQGEGNNSPLHF

V gene: TRBV28
D gene: .
J gene: TRBJ1-1
clone size: .
CDR3 DNA: TGTGCCAGCTCCGGGCCCTGGGACTATAACACTGAAGCTTTCTTT
CDR3 protein: CASSGPWDYNTEAFF